Below, 10 T cell receptor beta chains from the same sample are listed, as sequenced in a study of blood T cell repertoires in COVID-19. Libraries were prepared by immunoSEQ multiplex PCR; TCRdb keeps only in-frame clonotypes and omits some of them. This sample has approximately 330,000 clones, with over 80% found just once. The sequencing input was peripheral blood. These receptors came from a man aged 25-45 years with COVID-19, enrolled during active disease.

The rearrangement links TRBV9 to TRBJ2-7; 9 positions match TRBD1. Germline CDR1 is SGDLS and CDR2 is YYNGEE. This CDR3 has 14 amino acids. V dropped 4 bases and J dropped 2; count of bases not matched to a gene: 4. CDR3 amino acids: CASSPRDRAYEQYF. CDR3 DNA sequence: TGTGCCAGCAGCCCCCGGGACAGGGCCTACGAGCAGTACTTC.

The chain uses TRBV10-3 and TRBJ2-7; D is perhaps TRBD1 (5 bases). Germline V lookup: CDR1 ENHRY, CDR2 SYGVKD. V gave up 0 bases and J gave up 0 bases, with 9 bases separating them. There are 15 residues in the CDR3. The CDR3 spells CAISESTGLSYEQYF. As DNA, the CDR3 is TGTGCCATCAGTGAGTCCACAGGCCTCTCCTACGAGCAGTACTTC.

This chain connects TRBV7-2 to TRBJ1-1; 8 positions match TRBD1. Trimming at V came to 4 bases and at J to 11 bases, leaving 12 bases not matched to a gene. In germline, CDR1 is SGHTA, CDR2 FQGNSA. The CDR3 extends over 14 amino acids. The CDR3 region is CASSSRSTGAGAFF. CDR3 nucleotides: TGTGCCAGCAGCTCCCGATCGACAGGGGCCGGGGCTTTCTTT. The full variable domain, completed using reference TRBV7-2 and TRBJ1-1, is GAGVSQSPSNKVTEKGKDVELRCDPISGHTALYWYRQSLGQGLEFLIYFQGNSAPDKSGLPSDRFSAERTGGSVSTLTIQRTQQEDSAVYLCASSSRSTGAGAFFGQGTRLTVV.

The rearrangement links TRBV7-2 to TRBJ1-2, with D maybe TRBD1 (6 bases). The CDR3 runs to 14 residues. The V gene lost 3 bases and the J gene lost 3 bases, with 11 bases spanning the gap. Germline loops: CDR1 SGHTA, CDR2 FQGNSA. Written as DNA, the CDR3 is TGTGCCAGCAGCTTGTACAGGGACGACTATGGCTACACCTTC. It encodes CASSLYRDDYGYTF.

The chain recombines TRBV2 with TRBJ2-4; 9 bases fit TRBD2. The germline V gene encodes CDR1 SNHLY and CDR2 FYNNEI. This CDR3 is 14 amino acids long. With 4 bases clipped from V and 5 bases from J, the junction kept 3 bases outside the gene matches. CDR3 nucleotides: TGTGCCAGCAGTGGCGGGGGGGCTGAAAACATTCAGTACTTC. This gives the protein CASSGGGAENIQYF.

V usage is TRBV11-3 and J usage is TRBJ2-1; TRBD1 matches 10 bases. The ends lost 3 bases at V and 8 bases at J; junction bases unmatched: 10. Germline values: CDR1 SGHNT, CDR2 YENEEA. The CDR3 spans 16 residues. The CDR3 sequence is CASSFSRDRGTHEQFF. For the CDR3, the DNA is TGTGCCAGCAGCTTCAGCCGGGACAGGGGAACCCATGAGCAGTTCTTC.

This rearrangement joins TRBV27 to TRBJ1-4; 9 bases agree with TRBD1. The V segment lost 5 bases and the J segment 7 bases; nucleotides outside the gene matches: 8. The CDR3 consists of 15 residues. Germline-derived CDR1 and CDR2 are MNHEY and SMNVEV (reference sequence). The CDR3 region is CASSPTGGFGEKLFF. DNA for the CDR3: TGTGCCAGCAGTCCCACAGGGGGCTTTGGTGAAAAACTGTTTTTT.

The chain couples TRBV6-6 to TRBJ2-3, with 8 bases fitting TRBD2. Germline CDR1 reads MNHNY; CDR2 reads SVGAGI (reference sequence). The CDR3 consists of 16 residues. V trimming: 0 bases; J trimming: 9 bases; junction bases outside the gene matches: 11. This CDR3 is CASSYSITGGPRTQYF. The CDR3 DNA follows: TGTGCCAGCAGTTACTCGATCACGGGGGGGCCAAGGACGCAGTATTTT.

The J gene is TRBJ2-2, the V gene TRBV2; D ambiguous. The CDR3 covers 12 residues. Per germline, CDR1 SNHLY and CDR2 FYNNEI. Trimming stripped 6 bases from V and 3 bases from J, with 5 bases between. DNA for the CDR3: TGTGCCAGCAGGGTAGACACCGGGGAGCTGTTTTTT. Its translation is CASRVDTGELFF.

Concerning this clone: The sample has other DNA sequences that encode this CDR3 too. The V and J genes are TRBV7-2 and TRBJ2-7, with 7 bases matching TRBD2. CDR1 SGHTA and CDR2 FQGNSA come from the germline V gene. J lost 5 bases, V lost 1 base, and 5 bases had no gene match. The CDR3 has 14 amino acids. CDR3 bases: TGTGCCAGCAGCTTAGAGGGAGGGCCTGACGAGCAGTACTTC. Its translation is CASSLEGGPDEQYF.